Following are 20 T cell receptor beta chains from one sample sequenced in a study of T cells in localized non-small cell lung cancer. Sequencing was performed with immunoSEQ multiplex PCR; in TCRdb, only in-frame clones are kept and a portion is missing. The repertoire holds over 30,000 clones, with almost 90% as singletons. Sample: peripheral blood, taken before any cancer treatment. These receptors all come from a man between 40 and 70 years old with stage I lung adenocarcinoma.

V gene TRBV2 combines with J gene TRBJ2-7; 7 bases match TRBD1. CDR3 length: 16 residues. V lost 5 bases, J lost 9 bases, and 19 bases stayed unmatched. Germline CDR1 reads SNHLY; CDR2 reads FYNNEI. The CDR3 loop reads CASSYSPGGTATRQYF. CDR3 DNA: TGTGCCAGCAGTTATAGCCCAGGGGGTACCGCTACGAGGCAGTACTTC.

The CDR3 region is CAWSVQGWGHYGYTF. The CDR3 bases are TGTGCCTGGAGTGTACAGGGCTGGGGCCACTATGGCTACACCTTC. The genes are TRBV30 and TRBJ1-2; possible D gene TRBD1, 6 bases. CDR3 length equals 15 residues. Trimming stripped 0 bases from V and 3 bases from J, with 14 bases between. Germline V lookup: CDR1 GTSNPN, CDR2 SVGIG (reference sequence).

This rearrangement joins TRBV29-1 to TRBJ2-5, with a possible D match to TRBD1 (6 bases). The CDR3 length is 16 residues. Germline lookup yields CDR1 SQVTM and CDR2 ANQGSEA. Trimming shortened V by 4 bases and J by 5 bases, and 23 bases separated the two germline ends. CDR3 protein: CSVVNFPALRGETQYF. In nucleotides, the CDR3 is TGCAGCGTTGTTAATTTCCCGGCGCTAAGGGGGGAGACCCAGTACTTC. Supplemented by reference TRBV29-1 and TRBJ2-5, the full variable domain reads SAVISQKPSRDICQRGTSLTIQCQVDSQVTMMFWYRQQPGQSLTLIATANQGSEATYESGFVIDKFPISRPNLTFSTLTVSNMSPEDSSIYLCSVVNFPALRGETQYFGPGTRLLVL.

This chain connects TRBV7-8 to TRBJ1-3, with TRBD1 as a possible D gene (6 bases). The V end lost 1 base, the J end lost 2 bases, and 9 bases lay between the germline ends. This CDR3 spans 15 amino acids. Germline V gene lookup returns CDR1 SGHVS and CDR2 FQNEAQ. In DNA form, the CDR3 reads TGTGCCAGCAGCTTAGTAAAGGGGGCTGGAAACACCATATATTTT. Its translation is CASSLVKGAGNTIYF.

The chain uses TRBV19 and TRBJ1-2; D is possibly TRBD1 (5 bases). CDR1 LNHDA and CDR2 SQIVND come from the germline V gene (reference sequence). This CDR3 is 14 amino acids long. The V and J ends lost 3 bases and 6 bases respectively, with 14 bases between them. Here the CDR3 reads CASSMVRQGHGYTF. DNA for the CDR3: TGTGCCAGTAGTATGGTGCGGCAGGGTCATGGCTACACCTTC.

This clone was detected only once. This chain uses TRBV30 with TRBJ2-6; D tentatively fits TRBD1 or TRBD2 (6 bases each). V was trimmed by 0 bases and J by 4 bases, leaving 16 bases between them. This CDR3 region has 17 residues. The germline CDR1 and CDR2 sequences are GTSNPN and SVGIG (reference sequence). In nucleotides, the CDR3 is TGTGCCTGGAGTGTATCGGGGGCAGGGTTCGGGGCCAACGTCCTGACTTTC. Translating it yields CAWSVSGAGFGANVLTF.

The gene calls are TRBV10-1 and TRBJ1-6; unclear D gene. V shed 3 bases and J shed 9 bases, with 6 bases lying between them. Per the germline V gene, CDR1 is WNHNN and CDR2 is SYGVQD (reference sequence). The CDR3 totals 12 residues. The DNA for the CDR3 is TGCGCCAGCAGTGAAAATCTTTCACCCCTCCACTTT. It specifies CASSENLSPLHF.

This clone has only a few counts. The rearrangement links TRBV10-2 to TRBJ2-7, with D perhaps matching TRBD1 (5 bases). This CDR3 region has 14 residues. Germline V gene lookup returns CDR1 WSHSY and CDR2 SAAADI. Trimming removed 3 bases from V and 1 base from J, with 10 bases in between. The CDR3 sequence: CASSDRQKSYEQYF. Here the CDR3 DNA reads TGCGCCAGCAGTGACCGACAGAAATCCTACGAGCAGTACTTC.

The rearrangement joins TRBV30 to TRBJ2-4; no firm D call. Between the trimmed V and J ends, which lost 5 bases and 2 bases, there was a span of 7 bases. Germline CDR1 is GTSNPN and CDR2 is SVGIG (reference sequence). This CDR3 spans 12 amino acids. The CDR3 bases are TGTGCCTGGGGGGAATCCAAAAACATTCAGTACTTC. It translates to CAWGESKNIQYF.

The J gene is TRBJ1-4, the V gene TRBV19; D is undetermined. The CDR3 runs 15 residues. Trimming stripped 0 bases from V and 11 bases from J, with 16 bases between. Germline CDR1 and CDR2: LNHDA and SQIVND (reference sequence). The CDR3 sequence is CASSIEIGPPSKLFF. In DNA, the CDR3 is TGTGCCAGTAGTATAGAAATTGGGCCGCCATCGAAACTGTTTTTT.

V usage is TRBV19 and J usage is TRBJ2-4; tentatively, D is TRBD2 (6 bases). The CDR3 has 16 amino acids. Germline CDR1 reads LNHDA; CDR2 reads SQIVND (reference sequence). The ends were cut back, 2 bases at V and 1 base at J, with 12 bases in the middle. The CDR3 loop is CASSITSSGAKNIQYF. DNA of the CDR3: TGTGCCAGTAGTATAACCTCAAGCGGGGCCAAAAACATTCAGTACTTC.

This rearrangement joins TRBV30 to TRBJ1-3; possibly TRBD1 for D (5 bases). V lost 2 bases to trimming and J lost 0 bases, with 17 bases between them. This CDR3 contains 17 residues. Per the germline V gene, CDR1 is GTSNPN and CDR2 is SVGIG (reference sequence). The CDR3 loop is CAWSSGRGVLSGNTIYF. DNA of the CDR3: TGTGCCTGGAGTTCGGGACGAGGTGTTCTCTCTGGAAACACCATATATTTT. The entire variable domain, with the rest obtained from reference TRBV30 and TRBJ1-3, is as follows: SQTIHQWPATLVQPVGSPLSLECTVEGTSNPNLYWYRQAAGRGLQLLFYSVGIGQISSEVPQNLSASRPQDRQFILSSKKLLLSDSGFYLCAWSSGRGVLSGNTIYFGEGSWLTVV.

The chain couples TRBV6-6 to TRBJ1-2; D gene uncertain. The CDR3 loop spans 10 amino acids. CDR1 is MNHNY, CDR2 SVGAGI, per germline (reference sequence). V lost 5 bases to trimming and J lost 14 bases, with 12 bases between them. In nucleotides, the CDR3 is TGTGCCAGCAGTGGTCGGACGGGTACCTTC. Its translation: CASSGRTGTF.

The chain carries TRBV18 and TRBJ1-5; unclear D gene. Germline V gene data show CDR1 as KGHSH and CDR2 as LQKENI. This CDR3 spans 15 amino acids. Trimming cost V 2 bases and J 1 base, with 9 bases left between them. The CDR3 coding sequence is TGTGCCAGCTCACCAGTGCCCCAGAGCAATCAGCCCCAGCATTTT. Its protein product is CASSPVPQSNQPQHF.

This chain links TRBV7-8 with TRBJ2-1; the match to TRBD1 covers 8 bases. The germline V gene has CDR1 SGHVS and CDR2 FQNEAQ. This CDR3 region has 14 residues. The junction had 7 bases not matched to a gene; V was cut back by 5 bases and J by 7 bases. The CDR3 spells CASSTRTGWNEQFF. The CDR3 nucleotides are TGTGCCAGCAGCACCAGGACAGGGTGGAATGAGCAGTTCTTC.

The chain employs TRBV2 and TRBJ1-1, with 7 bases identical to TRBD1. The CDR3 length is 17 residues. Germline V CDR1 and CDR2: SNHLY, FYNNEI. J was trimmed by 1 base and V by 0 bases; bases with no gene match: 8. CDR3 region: CASSEAGIRQGNTEAFF. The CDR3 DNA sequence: TGTGCCAGCAGTGAAGCGGGGATTAGACAGGGGAACACTGAAGCTTTCTTT. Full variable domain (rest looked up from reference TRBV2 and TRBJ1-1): EPEVTQTPSHQVTQMGQEVILRCVPISNHLYFYWYRQILGQKVEFLVSFYNNEISEKSEIFDDQFSVERPDGSNFTLKIRSTKLEDSAMYFCASSEAGIRQGNTEAFFGQGTRLTVV.

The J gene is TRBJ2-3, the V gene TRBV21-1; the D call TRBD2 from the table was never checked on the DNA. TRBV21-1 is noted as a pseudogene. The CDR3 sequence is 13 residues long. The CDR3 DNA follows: TGTGCCAGCAACTGGGACTTCACAGATACGCAGTATTTT. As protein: CASNWDFTDTQYF.

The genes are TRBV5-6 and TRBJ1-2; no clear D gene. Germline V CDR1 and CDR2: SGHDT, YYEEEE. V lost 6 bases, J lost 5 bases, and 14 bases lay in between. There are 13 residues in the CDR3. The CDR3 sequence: CASTKKVAYGYTF. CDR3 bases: TGTGCCAGCACCAAGAAGGTTGCGTATGGCTACACCTTC.

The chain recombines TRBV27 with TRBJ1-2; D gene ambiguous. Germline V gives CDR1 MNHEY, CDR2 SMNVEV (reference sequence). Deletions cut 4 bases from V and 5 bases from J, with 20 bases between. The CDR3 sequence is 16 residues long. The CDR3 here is CASSSMFGSQLYGYTF. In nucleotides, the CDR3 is TGTGCCAGCAGTTCAATGTTTGGTAGTCAACTGTATGGCTACACCTTC.

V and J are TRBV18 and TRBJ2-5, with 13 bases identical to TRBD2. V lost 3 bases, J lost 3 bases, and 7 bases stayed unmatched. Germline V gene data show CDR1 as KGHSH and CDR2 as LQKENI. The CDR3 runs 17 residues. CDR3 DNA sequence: TGTGCCAGCTCACCTACCCAACTAGCGGGGGGGGAAGAGACCCAGTACTTC. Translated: CASSPTQLAGGEETQYF. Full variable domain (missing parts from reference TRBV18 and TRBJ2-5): NAGVMQNPRHLVRRRGQEARLRCSPMKGHSHVYWYRQLPEEGLKFMVYLQKENIIDESGMPKERFSAEFPKEGPSILRIQQVVRGDSAAYFCASSPTQLAGGEETQYFGPGTRLLVL.